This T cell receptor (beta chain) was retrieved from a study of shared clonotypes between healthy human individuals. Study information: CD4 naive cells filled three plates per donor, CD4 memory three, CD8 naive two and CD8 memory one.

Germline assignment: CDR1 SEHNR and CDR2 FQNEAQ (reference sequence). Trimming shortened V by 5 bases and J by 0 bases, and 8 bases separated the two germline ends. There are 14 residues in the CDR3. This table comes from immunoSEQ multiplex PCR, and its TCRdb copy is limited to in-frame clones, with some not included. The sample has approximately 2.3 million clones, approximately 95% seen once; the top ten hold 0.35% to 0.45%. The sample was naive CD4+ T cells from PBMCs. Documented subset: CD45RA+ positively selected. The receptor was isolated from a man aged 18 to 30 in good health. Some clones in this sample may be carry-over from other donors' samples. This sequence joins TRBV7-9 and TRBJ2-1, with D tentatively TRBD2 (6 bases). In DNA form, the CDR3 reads TGTGCCAGCAGCCCCGGGAGCTCCTACAATGAGCAGTTCTTC. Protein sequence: CASSPGSSYNEQFF.